This TCR beta chain was sequenced during a study of cytomegalovirus exposure and HLA in healthy donors. Study results and caveats: A previous analysis found most TCR beta V segments productive roughly 87% or roughly 30% of the time. Later on, a genetic analysis was performed. It linked a missense variant in DCLRE1C with V- and J-gene trimming of TCR beta.

CDR3 length: 13 residues. Germline V gives CDR1 SQVTM, CDR2 ANQGSEA. V lost 2 bases and J lost 2, with 8 bases in between. Remarks on this clone: The antigen remains unidentified.

The PCR was carried out with 60 Vbeta primers and 13 Jbeta primers. Using immunoSEQ multiplex PCR, the repertoire was profiled, and TCRdb retains in-frame clones only, with some absent. This table holds 95,000 to 150,000 clones, 72% found once. The sequence derives from a man between 25 and 39 years old in good health and CMV-seronegative. The chain recombines TRBV29-1 with TRBJ2-3; maybe TRBD1 (6 bases). Sequencing was done on a sample of PBMCs. In DNA, the CDR3 is TGCAGCGTTGAACTGGGGGCCACAGATACGCAGTATTTT. Translated: CSVELGATDTQYF.